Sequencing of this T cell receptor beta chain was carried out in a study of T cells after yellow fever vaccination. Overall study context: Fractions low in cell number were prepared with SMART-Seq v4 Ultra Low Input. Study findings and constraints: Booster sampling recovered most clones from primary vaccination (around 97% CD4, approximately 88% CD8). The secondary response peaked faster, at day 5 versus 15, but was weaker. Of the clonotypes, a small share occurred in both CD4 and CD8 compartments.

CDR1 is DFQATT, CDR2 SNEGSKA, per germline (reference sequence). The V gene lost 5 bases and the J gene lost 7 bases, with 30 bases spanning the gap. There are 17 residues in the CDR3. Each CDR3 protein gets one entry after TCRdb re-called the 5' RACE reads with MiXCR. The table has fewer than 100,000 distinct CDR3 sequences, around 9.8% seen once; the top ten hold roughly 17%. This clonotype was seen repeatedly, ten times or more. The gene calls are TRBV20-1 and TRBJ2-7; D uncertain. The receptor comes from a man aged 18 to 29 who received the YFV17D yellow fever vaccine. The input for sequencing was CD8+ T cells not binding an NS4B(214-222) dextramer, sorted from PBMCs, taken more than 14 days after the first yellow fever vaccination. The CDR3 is CSAPKLGSGYTLGEQYF. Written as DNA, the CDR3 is TGCAGTGCTCCTAAGCTTGGGTCTGGGTACACCTTGGGAGAGCAGTACTTC.